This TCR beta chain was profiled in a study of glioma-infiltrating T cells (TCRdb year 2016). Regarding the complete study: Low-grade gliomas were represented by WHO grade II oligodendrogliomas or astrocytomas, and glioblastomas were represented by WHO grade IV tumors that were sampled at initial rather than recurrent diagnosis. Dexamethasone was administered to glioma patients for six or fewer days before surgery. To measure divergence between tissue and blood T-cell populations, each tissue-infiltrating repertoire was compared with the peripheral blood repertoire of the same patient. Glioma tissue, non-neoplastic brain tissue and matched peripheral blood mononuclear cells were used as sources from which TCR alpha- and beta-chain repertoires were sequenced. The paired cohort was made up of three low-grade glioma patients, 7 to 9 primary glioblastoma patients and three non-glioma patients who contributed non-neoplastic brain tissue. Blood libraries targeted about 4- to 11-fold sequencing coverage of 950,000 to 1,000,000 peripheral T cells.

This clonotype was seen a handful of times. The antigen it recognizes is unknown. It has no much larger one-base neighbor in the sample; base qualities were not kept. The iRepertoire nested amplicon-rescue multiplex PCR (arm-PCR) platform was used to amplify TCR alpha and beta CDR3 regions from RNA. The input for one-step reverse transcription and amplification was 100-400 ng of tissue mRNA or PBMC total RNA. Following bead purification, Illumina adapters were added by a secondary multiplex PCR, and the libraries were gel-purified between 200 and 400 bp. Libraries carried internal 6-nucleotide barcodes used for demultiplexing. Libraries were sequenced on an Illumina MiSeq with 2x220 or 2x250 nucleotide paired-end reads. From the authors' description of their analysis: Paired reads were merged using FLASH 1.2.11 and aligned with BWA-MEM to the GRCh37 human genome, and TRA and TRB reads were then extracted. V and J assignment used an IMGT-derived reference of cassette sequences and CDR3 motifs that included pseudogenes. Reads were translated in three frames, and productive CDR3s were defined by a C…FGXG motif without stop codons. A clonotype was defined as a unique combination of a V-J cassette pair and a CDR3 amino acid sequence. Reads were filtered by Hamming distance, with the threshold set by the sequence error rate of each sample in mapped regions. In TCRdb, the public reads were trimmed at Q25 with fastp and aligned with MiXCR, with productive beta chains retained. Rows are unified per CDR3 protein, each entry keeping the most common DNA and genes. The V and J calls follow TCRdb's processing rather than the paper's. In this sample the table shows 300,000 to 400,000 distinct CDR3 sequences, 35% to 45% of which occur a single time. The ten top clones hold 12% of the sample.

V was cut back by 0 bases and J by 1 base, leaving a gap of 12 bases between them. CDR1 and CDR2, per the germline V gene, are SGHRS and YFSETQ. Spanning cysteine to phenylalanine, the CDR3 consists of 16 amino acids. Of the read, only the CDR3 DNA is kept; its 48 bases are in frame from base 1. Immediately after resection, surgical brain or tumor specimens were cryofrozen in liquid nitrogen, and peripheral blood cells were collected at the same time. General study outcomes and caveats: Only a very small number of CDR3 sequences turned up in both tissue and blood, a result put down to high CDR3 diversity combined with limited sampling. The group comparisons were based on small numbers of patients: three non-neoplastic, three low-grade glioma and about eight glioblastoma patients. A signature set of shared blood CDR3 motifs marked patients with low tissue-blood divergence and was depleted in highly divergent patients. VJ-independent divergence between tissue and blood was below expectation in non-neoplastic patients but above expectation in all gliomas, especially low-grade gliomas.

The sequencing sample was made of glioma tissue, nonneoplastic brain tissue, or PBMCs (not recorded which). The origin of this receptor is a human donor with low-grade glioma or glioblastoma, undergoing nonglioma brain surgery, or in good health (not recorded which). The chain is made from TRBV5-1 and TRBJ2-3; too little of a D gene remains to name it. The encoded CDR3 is CASSLESRVGTDTQYF. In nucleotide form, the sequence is TGCGCCAGCAGCTTGGAGTCTAGAGTCGGCACAGATACGCAGTATTTT.